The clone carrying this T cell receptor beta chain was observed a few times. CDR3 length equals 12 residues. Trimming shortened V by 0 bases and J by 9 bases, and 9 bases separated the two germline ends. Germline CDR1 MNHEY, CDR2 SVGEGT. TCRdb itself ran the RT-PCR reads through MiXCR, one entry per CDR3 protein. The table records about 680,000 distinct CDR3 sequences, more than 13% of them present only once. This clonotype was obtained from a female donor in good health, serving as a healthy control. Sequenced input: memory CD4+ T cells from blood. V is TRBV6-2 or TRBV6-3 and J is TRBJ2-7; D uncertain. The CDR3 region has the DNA TGTGCCAGCAGTTACTCTGGTTTTGGGCAGTACTTC. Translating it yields CASSYSGFGQYF.